This T cell receptor (beta chain) is drawn from a study of blood T cell repertoires in COVID-19. Original data processing: Estimated nucleated cell counts came from reference gene primer amplification. The data were produced by immunoSEQ multiplex PCR, yet TCRdb's version contains in-frame clones alone and is incomplete. For V, J and clone size, that table is used; D and trimming come from the DNA. Of approximately 280,000 clones in the sample, roughly 85% were seen once. Trimming removed 0 bases at V and 4 bases at J, with 12 bases between. Germline V lookup: CDR1 SGDLS, CDR2 YYNGEE. This CDR3 contains 15 residues. Enrolled through a virtual design, the participants were between about 18 and 100 years of age and came from under 30 US areas. Grouping used clinical history reported by participants in a survey and questionnaire.

Sequenced: PBMCs or T cells enriched from blood (not recorded which). This rearrangement joins TRBV9 to TRBJ2-3; maybe TRBD2 (6 bases). The TCR sequence derives from a woman in her thirties or forties who had recovered from COVID-19. CDR3 sequence (DNA): TGTGCCAGCAGCGTAGAAGTGGGAGGCTCAGATACGCAGTATTTT. It specifies CASSVEVGGSDTQYF.